Included here is one TCR beta chain sequence, with context. No antigen is known for it. This sample is part of a study of shared clonotypes between healthy human individuals. Study-wide points: Exclusively blood specimens were collected; tissue repertoires likely differ.

It was across several immunoSEQ plates that each subset's genomic DNA was evenly split. Assay used: immunoSEQ multiplex PCR; TCRdb lists only in-frame clones, some missing. This table holds about 2.3 million clones, under 95% found once. The germline V gene has CDR1 SEHNR and CDR2 FQNEAQ (reference sequence). This CDR3 contains 15 residues. V gave up 1 base and J gave up 3 bases; unmatched junction bases: 6. The clonotype was recovered from a man between 18 and 35 years old in good health. Some clones in this sample may be carry-over from other donors' samples. The gene calls are TRBV7-9 and TRBJ2-7; 7 nucleotides agree with TRBD2. The specimen sequenced was naive CD4+ T cells from PBMCs. Subset here: CD45RA+ positively selected. CDR3 protein: CASSLVGLGDYEQYF. DNA of the CDR3: TGTGCCAGCAGCTTAGTAGGACTAGGAGACTACGAGCAGTACTTC.